This record concerns one TCR beta chain sequence. This sample stems from a study of blood T cell repertoires in COVID-19. Measured with immunoSEQ multiplex PCR; TCRdb has only the in-frame clones, and not every one. The top ten clones hold over 0.95% of a sample with under 450,000 clones, approximately 77% of them seen once. The CDR3 is 17 residues long. Trimming removed 5 bases from V and 6 bases from J, with 22 bases in between. Germline values: CDR1 LNHDA, CDR2 SQIVND (reference sequence). The sequence was obtained from a human donor with acute or convalescent COVID-19. The donor label of this sample is uncertain. Input material: peripheral blood. This chain connects TRBV19 to TRBJ2-2, with D perhaps TRBD2 (5 bases). CDR3 coding DNA: TGTGCCAGTAGTGCCCAGCGTCCACGGGGATACTCCGGGGAGCTGTTTTTT. Its protein product is CASSAQRPRGYSGELFF.